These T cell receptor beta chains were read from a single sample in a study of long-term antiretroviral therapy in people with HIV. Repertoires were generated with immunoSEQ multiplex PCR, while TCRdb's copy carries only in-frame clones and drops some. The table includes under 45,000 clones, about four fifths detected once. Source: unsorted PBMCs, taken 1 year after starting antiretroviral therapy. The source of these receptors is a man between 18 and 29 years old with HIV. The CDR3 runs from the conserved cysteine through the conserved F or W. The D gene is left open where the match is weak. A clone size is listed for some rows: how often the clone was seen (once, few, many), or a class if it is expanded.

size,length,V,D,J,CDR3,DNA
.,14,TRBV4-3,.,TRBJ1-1,CASSQDRGNTEAFF,TGCGCCAGCAGCCAAGATAGGGGGAACACTGAAGCTTTCTTT
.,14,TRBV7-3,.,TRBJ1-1,CASSLGEFNTEAFF,TGTGCCAGCAGCTTAGGGGAATTCAACACTGAAGCTTTCTTT
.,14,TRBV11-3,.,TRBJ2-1,CASSLGGSVYEQFF,TGTGCCAGCAGCTTAGGGGGTTCGGTCTATGAGCAGTTCTTC
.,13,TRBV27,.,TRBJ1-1,CASSLLGGTEAFF,TGTGCCAGCAGTCTCCTAGGGGGCACTGAAGCTTTCTTT
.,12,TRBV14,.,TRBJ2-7,CASSQDSYEQYF,TGTGCCAGCAGCCAAGACTCCTACGAGCAGTACTTC
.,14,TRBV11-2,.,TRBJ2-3,CASSLQRITDTQYF,TGTGCCAGCAGCTTACAGCGGATCACAGATACGCAGTATTTT
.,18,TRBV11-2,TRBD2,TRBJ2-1,CASSSTSGGIPTYNEQFF,TGTGCCAGCAGTTCGACTAGCGGGGGGATTCCTACCTACAATGAGCAGTTCTTC
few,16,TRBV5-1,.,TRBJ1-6,CASSTEGTYGRSPLHF,TGCGCCAGCAGCACTGAAGGGACATACGGGCGATCACCCCTCCACTTT
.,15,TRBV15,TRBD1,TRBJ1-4,CATSRGGQGNEKLFF,TGTGCCACCAGCAGAGGAGGACAGGGTAATGAAAAACTGTTTTTT
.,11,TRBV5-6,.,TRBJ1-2,CASSTWRSYTF,TGTGCCAGCAGCACCTGGAGGAGCTACACCTTC
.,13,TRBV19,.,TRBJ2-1,CASSHRGGNEQFF,TGTGCCAGTAGTCACAGGGGGGGCAATGAGCAGTTCTTC
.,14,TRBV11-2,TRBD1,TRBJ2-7,CASSPGTGMYEQYF,TGTGCCAGCAGCCCCGGGACAGGGATGTACGAGCAGTACTTC